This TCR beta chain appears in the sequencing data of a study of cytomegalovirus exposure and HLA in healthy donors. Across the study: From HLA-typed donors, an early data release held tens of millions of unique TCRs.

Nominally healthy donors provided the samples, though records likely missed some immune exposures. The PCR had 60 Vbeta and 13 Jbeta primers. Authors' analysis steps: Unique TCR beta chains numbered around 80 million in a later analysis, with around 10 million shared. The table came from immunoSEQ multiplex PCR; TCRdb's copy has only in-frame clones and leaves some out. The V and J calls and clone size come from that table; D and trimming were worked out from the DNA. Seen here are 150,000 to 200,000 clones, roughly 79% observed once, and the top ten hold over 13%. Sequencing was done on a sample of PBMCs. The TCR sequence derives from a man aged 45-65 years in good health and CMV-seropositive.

The CDR3 sequence is CASAITRGEKLFF. DNA for the CDR3: TGTGCCAGCGCGATAACTCGAGGTGAAAAACTGTTTTTT. The J gene is TRBJ1-4, the V gene TRBV6-6; D call uncertain. Trimming stripped 8 bases from V and 7 bases from J, with 14 bases between. The CDR3 is 13 residues long. The germline gives CDR1 MNHNY, CDR2 SVGAGI (reference sequence).